The 23 T cell receptor beta chains in this list originate from one sample, sequenced in a study of blood T cell repertoires in COVID-19. Generated by immunoSEQ multiplex PCR, the TCRdb table keeps only in-frame clones and is missing some. The sample lists about 190,000 clones, roughly nine tenths occurring once. What was sequenced was peripheral blood. These receptor sequences come from a man between 70 and 80 years old with active or convalescent COVID-19.

This chain joins TRBV29-1 and TRBJ1-2; 11 bases fit TRBD1. V gave up 7 bases and J gave up 4 bases; unmatched junction bases: 5. The CDR3 spans 13 residues. CDR1 and CDR2 from the germline V gene are SQVTM and ANQGSEA. The DNA for the CDR3 is TGCAGCGCTGGGACAGGGGGTTCCTATGGCTACACCTTC. Translating it yields CSAGTGGSYGYTF.

V is TRBV28 and J is TRBJ2-7; 9 bases are shared with TRBD1. V was clipped by 5 bases and J by 5 bases; unmatched bases: 13. CDR1 is MDHEN, CDR2 SYDVKM, per germline. The CDR3 is made up of 16 amino acids. The CDR3 DNA follows: TGTGCCAGCAGTGATGACCCGGGACAGGGATCGGACGAGCAGTACTTC. This sequence encodes CASSDDPGQGSDEQYF. The entire variable domain, with the rest obtained from reference TRBV28 and TRBJ2-7, is as follows: DVKVTQSSRYLVKRTGEKVFLECVQDMDHENMFWYRQDPGLGLRLIYFSYDVKMKEKGDIPEGYSVSREKKERFSLILESASTNQTSMYLCASSDDPGQGSDEQYFGPGTRLTVT.

V is TRBV18 and J is TRBJ2-2; 10 bases are a match to TRBD2. The junction had 6 bases not matched to a gene; V was cut back by 2 bases and J by 3 bases. CDR1 and CDR2 from the germline V gene are KGHSH and LQKENI. The CDR3 is 17 amino acids. This CDR3 is CASSPRVAGGDTGELFF. The CDR3 DNA reads as TGTGCCAGCTCACCAAGGGTAGCGGGAGGCGACACCGGGGAGCTGTTTTTT.

The rearrangement links TRBV18 to TRBJ2-3; 8 nucleotides agree with TRBD2. Germline assignment: CDR1 KGHSH and CDR2 LQKENI. The CDR3 consists of 16 residues. J gave up 0 bases and V 1 base, and 3 bases lay outside the gene matches. The CDR3 reads CASSPLSGASTDTQYF. CDR3 nucleotide sequence: TGTGCCAGCTCACCACTTAGCGGGGCTAGCACAGATACGCAGTATTTT.

This sequence joins TRBV5-4 and TRBJ2-2, with D tentatively TRBD2 (6 bases). Germline values: CDR1 SGHNT, CDR2 YYREEE (reference sequence). V lost 1 base, J lost 2 bases, and 12 bases lay in between. The CDR3 contains 16 residues. The DNA for the CDR3 is TGTGCCAGCAGCTTGTCACTAGCCGGTAACACCGGGGAGCTGTTTTTT. It yields the protein CASSLSLAGNTGELFF.

The rearrangement uses TRBV5-1 and TRBJ2-7; TRBD2 matches at 8 bases. Germline values: CDR1 SGHRS, CDR2 YFSETQ. V dropped 4 bases and J dropped 2; count of bases not matched to a gene: 8. The CDR3 is 15 amino acids. The DNA for the CDR3 is TGCGCCAGCAGCAGCGGGAGTTTCGGTCCCTACGAGCAGTACTTC. Translation: CASSSGSFGPYEQYF.

The chain combines TRBV7-8 with TRBJ1-3; D might be TRBD1 (5 bases). V was clipped by 3 bases and J by 3 bases, with 15 bases between them. The germline CDR1 and CDR2 sequences are SGHVS and FQNEAQ. The length of the CDR3 is 16 residues. The CDR3 DNA is TGTGCCAGCAGCTTTGAACAGGCCCAAAGTGGAAACACCATATATTTT. Its translation: CASSFEQAQSGNTIYF.

The chain carries TRBV6-5 and TRBJ2-7; 12 bases fit TRBD2. This CDR3 has 13 residues. V shed 8 bases, J shed 3 bases, and the junction held 2 bases outside the gene matches. Germline V lookup: CDR1 MNHEY, CDR2 SVGAGI. Here the CDR3 DNA reads TGTGCCAGCCGGACTAGCGGGGACTACGAGCAGTACTTC. Encoded protein: CASRTSGDYEQYF.

The sample holds one count of this clone. The gene calls are TRBV6-4 and TRBJ1-4, with 7 bases matching TRBD1. CDR1 and CDR2 (germline): MRHNA, SNTAGT. The length of the CDR3 is 13 residues. The V gene end was trimmed by 10 bases and the J gene end by 4 bases; junction bases not matched to a gene: 6. CDR3 region: CANDRAYNEKLFF. CDR3 in DNA: TGTGCCAATGACAGGGCTTATAATGAAAAACTGTTTTTT.

V and J are TRBV7-2 and TRBJ1-4; no clear D gene. V lost 3 bases and J lost 8, with 10 bases in between. This CDR3 comprises 13 residues. Germline CDR1 reads SGHTA; CDR2 reads FQGNSA. CDR3 region: CASSLKYGEKLFF. CDR3 DNA: TGTGCCAGCAGCTTGAAATATGGCGAAAAACTGTTTTTT.

This rearrangement joins TRBV5-6 to TRBJ2-7, with 7 bases aligning to TRBD1. The ends lost 1 base at V and 7 bases at J; junction bases unmatched: 5. CDR1 is SGHDT and CDR2 is YYEEEE in the germline V gene. The CDR3 has 13 amino acids. In DNA form, the CDR3 reads TGTGCCAGCAGCTTGCCGGGACAGAGAGAGCAGTACTTC. Translated, it gives CASSLPGQREQYF.

The CDR3 sequence is CASSQDRRVTGNTIYF. The CDR3 bases are TGCGCCAGCAGCCAAGATAGAAGAGTCACTGGAAACACCATATATTTT. The V call is TRBV4-1, the J call TRBJ1-3; D gene unclear. V lost 0 bases, J lost 2 bases, and 11 bases lay in between. This CDR3 spans 16 amino acids. Germline CDR1 and CDR2: MGHRA and YSYEKL.

This clone was recorded a few times. The chain employs TRBV19 and TRBJ2-7; no firm D call. The germline V gene has CDR1 LNHDA and CDR2 SQIVND (reference sequence). The V end was cut by 3 bases, the J end by 2 bases, with 11 bases between. The length of the CDR3 is 14 residues. The CDR3 loop is CASSIQGVTYEQYF. Written as DNA, the CDR3 is TGTGCCAGTAGTATCCAAGGAGTTACCTACGAGCAGTACTTC.

The chain has TRBV2 and TRBJ1-1; D is possibly TRBD1 (5 bases). CDR3 length equals 17 residues. The germline CDR1 and CDR2 sequences are SNHLY and FYNNEI. The ends were cut back, 11 bases at V and 5 bases at J, with 30 bases in the middle. CDR3 sequence: CAGSSRTVGGNTTEAFF. The CDR3 nucleotides are TGTGCCGGGTCTTCCAGGACGGTGGGGGGTAACACTACTGAAGCTTTCTTT.

This chain joins TRBV3-1 (or the pseudogene TRBV3-2) and TRBJ1-6; no firm D call. Trimming stripped 2 bases from V and 10 bases from J, with 6 bases between. This CDR3 spans 12 amino acids. The germline CDR1 and CDR2 sequences are LGHDT and YNNKEL (reference sequence). The CDR3 nucleotides are TGTGCCAGCAGCCAAAGTCAGTCACCCCTCCACTTT. Its protein is CASSQSQSPLHF.

This chain links TRBV11-3 with TRBJ1-1, with TRBD1 matching over 8 bases. The CDR3 extends over 15 amino acids. Trimming at V came to 4 bases and at J to 1 base, leaving 5 bases not matched to a gene. Germline loops: CDR1 SGHNT, CDR2 YENEEA. The CDR3 nucleotides are TGTGCCAGCAGCTCCGGACAGGGAGGGAACACTGAAGCTTTCTTT. Translating gives CASSSGQGGNTEAFF.

The chain recombines TRBV18 with TRBJ2-7, with 9 bases fitting TRBD1. This CDR3 region has 15 residues. V shed 1 base, J shed 3 bases, and the junction held 4 bases outside the gene matches. Germline CDR1 KGHSH, CDR2 LQKENI. CDR3 nucleotides: TGTGCCAGCTCACCACGGACAGGGGTCGACTACGAGCAGTACTTC. This sequence encodes CASSPRTGVDYEQYF.

This chain uses TRBV18 with TRBJ2-7, with 11 nucleotides matching TRBD2. The V gene's germline CDR1 is KGHSH and CDR2 LQKENI. J was trimmed by 3 bases and V by 3 bases; bases with no gene match: 4. This CDR3 region has 15 residues. The CDR3 DNA reads TGTGCCAGCTCACCTGGGACTAGCGGAGTCTACGAGCAGTACTTC. As protein: CASSPGTSGVYEQYF.

V and J are TRBV10-3 and TRBJ2-2, with D perhaps matching TRBD1 (5 bases). Germline assignment: CDR1 ENHRY and CDR2 SYGVKD. The CDR3 has 15 amino acids. V shed 4 bases and J shed 3 bases, with 12 bases lying between them. CDR3 amino acids: CAISAREFDTGELFF. CDR3 coding DNA: TGTGCCATCAGTGCCAGGGAATTCGACACCGGGGAGCTGTTTTTT.

This clone was recorded only once. V is TRBV19 and J is TRBJ2-7; D possibly corresponds to TRBD2 (6 bases). The CDR3 contains 15 residues. Germline V lookup: CDR1 LNHDA, CDR2 SQIVND (reference sequence). V was clipped by 5 bases and J by 1 base, with 15 bases between them. CDR3 loop: CASSWRVEGSYEQYF. CDR3 sequence (DNA): TGTGCCAGTAGTTGGAGGGTAGAAGGGTCCTACGAGCAGTACTTC. Complete variable domain (other parts from reference TRBV19 and TRBJ2-7): DGGITQSPKYLFRKEGQNVTLSCEQNLNHDAMYWYRQDPGQGLRLIYYSQIVNDFQKGDIAEGYSVSREKKESFPLTVTSAQKNPTAFYLCASSWRVEGSYEQYFGPGTRLTVT.

The chain recombines TRBV28 with TRBJ2-1; TRBD2 aligns across 10 bases. The CDR3 consists of 14 residues. CDR1 and CDR2 from the germline V gene are MDHEN and SYDVKM. The ends lost 6 bases at V and 9 bases at J; junction bases unmatched: 8. Here the CDR3 reads CASSSGLASFEQFF. CDR3 nucleotides: TGTGCCAGCAGCTCGGGACTAGCGTCCTTTGAGCAGTTCTTC.

This clone was detected once. The CDR3 region has the DNA TGCAGTGCTAGAAGAGTTGGTGAAGCTTTCTTT. Translation gives CSARRVGEAFF. The gene calls are TRBV20-1 and TRBJ1-1; D not certain. The CDR3 sequence is 11 residues long. The germline V gene has CDR1 DFQATT and CDR2 SNEGSKA (reference sequence). V lost 2 bases to trimming and J lost 7 bases, with 8 bases between them.

This rearrangement joins TRBV12-3 or TRBV12-4 to TRBJ2-5; TRBD1 aligns across 9 bases. This CDR3 comprises 13 residues. V dropped 7 bases and J dropped 5; count of bases not matched to a gene: 5. DNA for the CDR3: TGTGCCAGCACTAACAGGGGGCTTGAGACCCAGTACTTC. It translates to CASTNRGLETQYF.